At least ten counts were recorded for the clone carrying this TCR beta chain. Its target is unknown. V lost 5 bases, J lost 5 bases, and 17 bases lay in between. The CDR3 spans 15 residues. CDR1 and CDR2 (germline): SGDLS, YYNGEE. The data were taken from a study of regulatory T cells in long-lasting Graves disease. Time point indicated: newly diagnosed GD, antithyroid drugs for less than 3 months. RNA extracted from PBMCs served as the sequencing template. Construction of TCR beta libraries relied on iRepertoire HTBI primers and on Arm-PCR targeting CDR3 regions. Each CDR3 protein gets one entry after TCRdb re-called the multiplex PCR reads with MiXCR. This sample carries hundreds of thousands of distinct CDR3 sequences, more than 10% of them seen once, and the ten largest clones take 8% to 10%. Notes on the study in general: Tissue studied was limited to peripheral blood, excluding thyroid tissue. With a few thousand shared public clonotypes, persistent patients exceeded new patients, who shared approximately 880. Favoring TRBV28, TRBJ1-2 and TRBJ2-5 was a feature seen in persistent disease.

These same data were also listed under a study on T cells in Graves' hyperthyroidism and ophthalmopathy.

This clonotype was sampled from a woman aged 25 to 45 with Graves disease. This chain links TRBV9 with TRBJ2-1, with D possibly TRBD2 on 5 matching bases. The sequencing used peripheral blood mononuclear cells (PBMCs), collected at new diagnosis, from a patient treated with antithyroid drugs. CDR3 sequence: CASRPTAAADNEQFF. CDR3 DNA: TGTGCCAGCAGACCCACCGCGGCAGCGGACAATGAGCAGTTCTTC.